These 28 T cell receptor beta chains came from one sample sequenced in a study of early T cells in non-severe SARS-CoV-2 infection. TCRdb re-called the 5' RACE reads through MiXCR, storing one row per CDR3 protein. The sample lists roughly 61,000 distinct CDR3 sequences, 10% to 11% seen once, with around 1.8% in the top ten. The sequenced sample was whole blood. The receptors shown here come from an adult who was a healthcare worker with PCR-confirmed SARS-CoV-2 infection or an uninfected control (not recorded which).

In its sample, this clonotype was seen many times. The chain is built from TRBV5-4 and TRBJ1-6; 7 positions match TRBD1. The CDR3 length is 15 residues. From germline, CDR1 is SGHNT and CDR2 YYREEE (reference sequence). V shed 2 bases and J 3 bases; nucleotides not matched to a gene: 2. CDR3 nucleotide sequence: TGTGCCAGCAGCTTAAGGACAGGCTATAATTCACCCCTCCACTTT. It codes for CASSLRTGYNSPLHF.

This clonotype has a count of ten or more. The rearrangement links TRBV10-3 to TRBJ1-3; possibly TRBD1 for D (6 bases). CDR1 ENHRY and CDR2 SYGVKD come from the germline V gene. The CDR3 totals 13 residues. The V gene lost 6 bases and the J gene lost 0 bases, with 6 bases spanning the gap. This chain's CDR3 is CAIRDSSGNTIYF. The CDR3 DNA reads as TGTGCCATCAGGGACAGCTCTGGAAACACCATATATTTT.

Only a few counts were recorded for this clonotype. The J gene is TRBJ2-7, the V gene TRBV3-1, with no clear D. V lost 0 bases, J lost 8 bases, and 8 bases lay in between. Per germline, CDR1 LGHDT and CDR2 YNNKEL (reference sequence). CDR3 length: 12 amino acids. The CDR3 DNA reads TGTGCCAGCAGCCAAGAGCCCCGTCAGCAGTACTTC. This sequence encodes CASSQEPRQQYF.

Only a few counts were recorded for this clonotype. The CDR3 is CASSYRGSEAFF. In DNA form, the CDR3 reads TGTGCCAGCAGTTACCGGGGTTCTGAAGCTTTCTTT. This chain joins TRBV6-5 and TRBJ1-1; D not certain. CDR1 is MNHEY, CDR2 SVGAGI, per germline. There are 12 residues in the CDR3. Trimming took off 2 bases at V and 6 bases at J, with 7 bases between the two ends.

The V gene is TRBV9, the J gene TRBJ2-5; D possibly corresponds to TRBD1 (5 bases). The V end was cut by 0 bases, the J end by 2 bases, with 8 bases between. The CDR3 is 14 amino acids. Per germline, CDR1 SGDLS and CDR2 YYNGEE. CDR3 loop: CASSVGRGQETQYF. The CDR3, as DNA: TGTGCCAGCAGCGTAGGTAGGGGTCAAGAGACCCAGTACTTC. The complete variable domain, with remaining parts taken from reference TRBV9 and TRBJ2-5, reads DSGVTQTPKHLITATGQRVTLRCSPRSGDLSVYWYQQSLDQGLQFLIQYYNGEERAKGNILERFSAQQFPDLHSELNLSSLELGDSALYFCASSVGRGQETQYFGPGTRLLVL.

V is TRBV10-2 and J is TRBJ1-2; no definite D call. Germline V CDR1 and CDR2: WSHSY, SAAADI. V was clipped by 2 bases and J by 1 base, with 5 bases between them. This CDR3 region has 13 residues. CDR3 in amino acids: CASSEGINYGYTF. The CDR3 region has the DNA TGCGCCAGCAGTGAGGGGATTAACTATGGCTACACCTTC.

This clonotype came up a few times. DNA for the CDR3: TGCAGTGCACTTTCGACAGGGGGAACCTACGAGCAGTACTTC. This encodes CSALSTGGTYEQYF. This chain joins TRBV20-1 and TRBJ2-7; 9 bases agree with TRBD1. The CDR3 runs to 14 residues. Unmatched junction bases numbered 8, after V lost 6 bases and J lost 2 bases. Germline V gives CDR1 DFQATT, CDR2 SNEGSKA (reference sequence).

Ten or more counts support this clonotype. V and J are TRBV30 and TRBJ2-3, with D uncertain. In germline, CDR1 is GTSNPN, CDR2 SVGIG (reference sequence). The ends were cut back, 0 bases at V and 2 bases at J, with 15 bases in the middle. This CDR3 region has 16 residues. CDR3 sequence: CAWSVKVNPYTDTQYF. CDR3 in DNA: TGTGCCTGGAGTGTGAAAGTCAACCCCTACACAGATACGCAGTATTTT.

This clonotype was observed at least ten times. V gene TRBV6-5 combines with J gene TRBJ1-2; D is perhaps TRBD1 (6 bases). The germline V gene has CDR1 MNHEY and CDR2 SVGAGI. The V gene lost 6 bases and the J gene lost 8 bases, with 13 bases spanning the gap. This CDR3 is built from 12 residues. The CDR3, as DNA: TGTGCCAGCAGCCTCAACAGGGACGGCTACACCTTC. Its protein is CASSLNRDGYTF.

Only a few counts were recorded for this clonotype. The chain couples TRBV6-5 to TRBJ1-5; D call uncertain. The CDR3 is 14 residues long. The V gene lost 6 bases and the J gene lost 2 bases, with 11 bases spanning the gap. Germline assignment: CDR1 MNHEY and CDR2 SVGAGI. The CDR3 DNA reads as TGTGCCAGCAGCTCAGGACCGCGCAATCAGCCCCAGCATTTT. This encodes CASSSGPRNQPQHF.

This clonotype was seen a few times. This chain links TRBV30 with TRBJ1-2, with a possible D match to TRBD1 (5 bases). The CDR3 contains 16 residues. V was trimmed by 0 bases and J by 1 base, leaving 15 bases between them. Germline CDR1 and CDR2: GTSNPN and SVGIG (reference sequence). CDR3 region: CAWSVIRRTRNYGYTF. The CDR3 coding sequence is TGTGCCTGGAGTGTCATTCGACGGACACGTAACTATGGCTACACCTTC.

This clonotype was detected ten times or more. V and J are TRBV20-1 and TRBJ1-6; D is perhaps TRBD1 (5 bases). Between the trimmed V and J ends, which lost 5 bases and 2 bases, there was a span of 13 bases. This CDR3 has 15 amino acids. Germline CDR1 DFQATT, CDR2 SNEGSKA (reference sequence). DNA for the CDR3: TGCAGTGCTCGATCGAGACAGACCTATAATTCACCCCTCCACTTT. Encoded protein: CSARSRQTYNSPLHF.

This chain links TRBV29-1 with TRBJ2-1; D assignment may be TRBD1 or TRBD2 (6 bases each). The V gene's germline CDR1 is SQVTM and CDR2 ANQGSEA. The CDR3 covers 13 residues. Trimming left V 4 bases short and J 9 bases short, with 16 bases between. The CDR3 loop is CSVGLGGQSEQFF. The CDR3 DNA sequence: TGCAGCGTTGGCTTGGGGGGCCAAAGTGAGCAGTTCTTC.

V gene TRBV20-1 combines with J gene TRBJ2-5; D is undetermined. V gave up 3 bases and J gave up 3 bases, with 11 bases separating them. This CDR3 is built from 13 residues. Germline V CDR1 and CDR2: DFQATT, SNEGSKA (reference sequence). Here the CDR3 reads CSASNPSEETQYF. The CDR3 region has the DNA TGCAGTGCTAGTAACCCATCCGAAGAGACCCAGTACTTC.

This clonotype was observed at least ten times. The rearrangement joins TRBV6-2 or TRBV6-3 to TRBJ1-5, with a weak D call TRBD1 (5 bases). This CDR3 region has 15 residues. V was pared by 0 bases and J by 3 bases, with 9 bases between. The germline gives CDR1 MNHEY, CDR2 SVGEGT. The CDR3 nucleotides read TGTGCCAGCAGTTACTCGAGACAGCCCAATCAGCCCCAGCATTTT. It codes for CASSYSRQPNQPQHF.

This clonotype was picked up many times. The chain employs TRBV20-1 and TRBJ1-1, with D perhaps TRBD1 (5 bases). This CDR3 region has 13 residues. Germline loops: CDR1 DFQATT, CDR2 SNEGSKA (reference sequence). V shed 5 bases and J shed 3 bases, with 13 bases lying between them. The DNA of the CDR3 is TGCAGTGCTCAGGGTGGCGGAGACACTGAAGCTTTCTTT. Translation: CSAQGGGDTEAFF.

The CDR3 protein is CASSLQVGSYNSPLHF. The DNA of the CDR3 is TGTGCCAGCAGCTTACAGGTCGGCTCCTATAATTCACCCCTCCACTTT. The chain couples TRBV5-6 to TRBJ1-6, with D tentatively TRBD1 (5 bases). This CDR3 comprises 16 residues. The V end lost 2 bases, the J end lost 0 bases, and 9 bases lay between the germline ends. Germline V gives CDR1 SGHDT, CDR2 YYEEEE.

This clonotype was counted many times. The gene calls are TRBV12-3 or TRBV12-4 and TRBJ2-2, with D perhaps matching TRBD1 or TRBD2 (5 bases each). The CDR3 loop spans 15 amino acids. V lost 6 bases to trimming and J lost 1 base, with 12 bases between them. CDR3 sequence reads: CASSPGPKNTGELFF. The CDR3 DNA reads TGTGCCAGCAGCCCGGGACCGAAGAACACCGGGGAGCTGTTTTTT.

This clonotype was detected ten times or more. The V and J genes are TRBV11-2 and TRBJ2-7; D remains ambiguous. V was clipped by 4 bases and J by 3 bases, with 13 bases between them. Germline values: CDR1 SGHAT, CDR2 FQNNGV. The CDR3 has 14 residues. The CDR3 coding sequence is TGTGCCAGCAGCTGGACGACACCAGTCTACGAGCAGTACTTC. This sequence encodes CASSWTTPVYEQYF.

V usage is TRBV20-1 and J usage is TRBJ1-1; no clear D. Trimming removed 7 bases at V and 0 bases at J, with 12 bases between. Germline CDR1 reads DFQATT; CDR2 reads SNEGSKA (reference sequence). The CDR3 is made up of 13 amino acids. The DNA for the CDR3 is TGCAGTGTGTACGGACTCATGAACACTGAAGCTTTCTTT. This translates into CSVYGLMNTEAFF.

The sample holds many counts of this clonotype. V is TRBV3-1 and J is TRBJ1-2, with a tentative D call TRBD1 (6 bases). The germline CDR1 and CDR2 sequences are LGHDT and YNNKEL (reference sequence). Deletions cut 5 bases from V and 5 bases from J, with 21 bases between. The CDR3 has 16 residues. CDR3 DNA sequence: TGTGCCAGCAGCTACAGGCGACAGGCAAGCGTTTATGGCTACACCTTC. Residues: CASSYRRQASVYGYTF. The complete variable domain, with remaining parts taken from reference TRBV3-1 and TRBJ1-2, reads DTAVSQTPKYLVTQMGNDKSIKCEQNLGHDTMYWYKQDSKKFLKIMFSYNNKELIINETVPNRFSPKSPDKAHLNLHINSLELGDSAVYFCASSYRRQASVYGYTFGSGTRLTVV.

This clonotype showed up many times. The chain recombines TRBV29-1 with TRBJ1-2; possible D gene TRBD1, 6 bases. Trimming removed 5 bases from V and 4 bases from J, with 17 bases in between. Germline values: CDR1 SQVTM, CDR2 ANQGSEA. This CDR3 has 14 residues. CDR3 in amino acids: CSVLIGGRGYGYTF. The CDR3 coding sequence is TGCAGCGTTCTCATTGGGGGCCGAGGCTATGGCTACACCTTC.

V and J are TRBV29-1 and TRBJ1-1, with D perhaps matching TRBD1 (5 bases). Germline V gene data show CDR1 as SQVTM and CDR2 as ANQGSEA. The V and J ends lost 6 bases and 4 bases respectively, with 12 bases between them. This CDR3 is built from 12 residues. The CDR3 DNA sequence: TGCAGCGTCTCAGGGATGGGCACTGAAGCTTTCTTT. Translating it yields CSVSGMGTEAFF.

The J gene is TRBJ1-1, the V gene TRBV5-1; D may be TRBD1 (6 bases). The germline V gene has CDR1 SGHRS and CDR2 YFSETQ. This CDR3 has 17 amino acids. Trimming cost V 1 base and J 2 bases, with 18 bases left between them. DNA of the CDR3: TGCGCCAGCAGCTTGTTTGGCGGTCAGGGGCGAAACACTGAAGCTTTCTTT. It is translated as CASSLFGGQGRNTEAFF.

This clonotype was found many times. This sequence joins TRBV5-1 and TRBJ2-7; TRBD2 matches 13 bases. Germline assignment: CDR1 SGHRS and CDR2 YFSETQ. The CDR3 sequence is 18 residues long. The J segment lost 2 bases and the V segment lost 0 bases, leaving 8 bases of the junction unmatched. The CDR3 DNA follows: TGCGCCAGCAGCTTGGCCCCGGGGACTAGCGGGGCAACCTACGAGCAGTACTTC. This codes for CASSLAPGTSGATYEQYF. Using reference TRBV5-1 and TRBJ2-7 for the parts outside the CDR3, the full variable domain is KAGVTQTPRYLIKTRGQQVTLSCSPISGHRSVSWYQQTPGQGLQFLFEYFSETQRNKGNFPGRFSGRQFSNSRSEMNVSTLELGDSALYLCASSLAPGTSGATYEQYFGPGTRLTVT.

This clonotype was seen a few times. The V and J genes are TRBV20-1 and TRBJ2-5, with 10 bases identical to TRBD1. The CDR3 is 16 amino acids. CDR1 DFQATT and CDR2 SNEGSKA come from the germline V gene (reference sequence). V lost 0 bases to trimming and J lost 4 bases; unmatched junction nucleotides: 8. CDR3 protein: CSARDSGTGVGETQYF. The CDR3, as DNA: TGCAGTGCTAGAGATTCGGGGACAGGGGTTGGAGAGACCCAGTACTTC.

The rearrangement joins TRBV20-1 to TRBJ2-7; D is undetermined. Trimming cost V 3 bases and J 0 bases, with 12 bases left between them. This CDR3 is built from 14 residues. CDR1 is DFQATT and CDR2 is SNEGSKA in the germline V gene (reference sequence). CDR3 protein: CSASPGYSSYEQYF. The CDR3 nucleotides read TGCAGTGCTAGCCCTGGTTATAGCTCCTACGAGCAGTACTTC.

There are many counts of this clonotype. This chain uses TRBV6-5 with TRBJ2-1; D possibly corresponds to TRBD1 (6 bases). Germline CDR1 MNHEY, CDR2 SVGAGI. The CDR3 loop spans 15 amino acids. Between the trimmed V and J ends, which lost 5 bases and 6 bases, there was a span of 17 bases. The CDR3 is CASSLGIFRGNEQFF. CDR3 DNA: TGTGCCAGCAGTCTCGGGATCTTCAGGGGCAATGAGCAGTTCTTC.